This TCR beta chain was identified during a study of cytomegalovirus exposure and HLA in healthy donors. Study results and limitations: Cytomegalovirus association was assigned to about 150 TCR beta chains. Fewer N-insertions (relative to the roughly 660-donor mean) were reportedly seen in an Asian-associated ancestry cluster in a later analysis.

The CDR3 consists of 13 residues. From germline, CDR1 is LGHNA and CDR2 YSLEER. Use of 60 Vbeta and 13 Jbeta primers characterized the PCR. TCRdb's copy holds only in-frame clones and misses some; the assay was immunoSEQ multiplex PCR. The sample shows 120,000 to 150,000 clones, 70% to 90% of them seen only once. A single count supports this clone. What it binds is unknown. The sample consisted of PBMCs. The J gene is TRBJ2-5, the V gene TRBV4-3, with a tentative D call TRBD2 (6 bases). Gene TRBJ2-7 matches the end of the DNA better, so the J call may be wrong. The sequence was collected from a woman in her thirties or forties in good health and CMV-seropositive. The CDR3 region has the DNA TGCGCCAGCAGCCAAGTCTCTAGCGACGAGCAGTACTTC. Translating it yields CASSQVSSDEQYF.